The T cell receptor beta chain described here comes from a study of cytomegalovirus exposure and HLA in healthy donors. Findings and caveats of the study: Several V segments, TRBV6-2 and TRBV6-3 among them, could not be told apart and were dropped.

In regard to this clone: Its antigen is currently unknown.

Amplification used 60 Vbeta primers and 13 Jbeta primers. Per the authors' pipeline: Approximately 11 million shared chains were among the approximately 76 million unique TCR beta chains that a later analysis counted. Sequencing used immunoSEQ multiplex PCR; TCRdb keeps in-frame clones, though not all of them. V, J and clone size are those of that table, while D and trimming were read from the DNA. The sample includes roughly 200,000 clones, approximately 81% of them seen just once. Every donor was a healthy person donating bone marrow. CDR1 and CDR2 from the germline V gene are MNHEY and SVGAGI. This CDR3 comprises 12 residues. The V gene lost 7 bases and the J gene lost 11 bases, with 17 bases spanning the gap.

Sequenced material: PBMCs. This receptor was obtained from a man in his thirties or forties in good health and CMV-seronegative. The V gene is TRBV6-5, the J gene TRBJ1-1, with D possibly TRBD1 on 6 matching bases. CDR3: CASTQGPGRAFF. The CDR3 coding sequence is TGTGCCAGCACTCAGGGGCCAGGGCGCGCTTTCTTT.